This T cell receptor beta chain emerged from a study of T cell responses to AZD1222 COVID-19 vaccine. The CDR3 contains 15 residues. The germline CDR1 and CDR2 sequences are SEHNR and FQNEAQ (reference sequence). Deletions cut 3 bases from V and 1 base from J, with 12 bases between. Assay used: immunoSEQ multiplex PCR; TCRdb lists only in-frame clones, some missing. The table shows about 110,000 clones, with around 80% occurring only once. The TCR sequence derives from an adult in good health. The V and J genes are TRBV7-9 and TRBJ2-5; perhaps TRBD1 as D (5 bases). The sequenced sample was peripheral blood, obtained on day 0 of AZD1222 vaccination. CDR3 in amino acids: CASSFGRVVQETQYF. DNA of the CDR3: TGTGCCAGCAGCTTCGGCAGGGTGGTCCAAGAGACCCAGTACTTC.